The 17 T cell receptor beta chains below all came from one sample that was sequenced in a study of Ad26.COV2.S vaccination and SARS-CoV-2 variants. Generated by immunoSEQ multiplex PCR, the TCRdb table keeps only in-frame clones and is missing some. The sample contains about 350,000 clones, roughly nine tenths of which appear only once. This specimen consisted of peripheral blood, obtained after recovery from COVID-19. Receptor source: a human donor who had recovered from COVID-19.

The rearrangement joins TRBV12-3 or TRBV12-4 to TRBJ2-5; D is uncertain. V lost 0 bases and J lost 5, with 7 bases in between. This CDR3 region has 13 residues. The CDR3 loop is CASSLAGWETQYF. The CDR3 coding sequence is TGTGCCAGCAGTTTAGCGGGGTGGGAGACCCAGTACTTC.

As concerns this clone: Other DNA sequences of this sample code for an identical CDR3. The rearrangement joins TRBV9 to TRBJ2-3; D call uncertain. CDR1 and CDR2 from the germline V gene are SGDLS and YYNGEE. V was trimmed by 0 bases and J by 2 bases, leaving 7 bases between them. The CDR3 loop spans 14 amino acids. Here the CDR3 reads CASSVAASTDTQYF. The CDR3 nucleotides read TGTGCCAGCAGCGTAGCGGCCTCCACAGATACGCAGTATTTT.

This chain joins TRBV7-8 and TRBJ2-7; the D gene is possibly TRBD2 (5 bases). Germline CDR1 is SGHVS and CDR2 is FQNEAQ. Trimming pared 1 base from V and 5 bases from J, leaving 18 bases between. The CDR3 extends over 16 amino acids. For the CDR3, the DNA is TGTGCCAGCAGCTTAGGAGGGTGGGCCGCCGAAAACGAGCAGTACTTC. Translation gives CASSLGGWAAENEQYF.

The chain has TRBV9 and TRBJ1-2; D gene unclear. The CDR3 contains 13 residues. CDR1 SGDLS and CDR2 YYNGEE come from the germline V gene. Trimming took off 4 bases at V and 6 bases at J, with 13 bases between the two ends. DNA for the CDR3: TGTGCCAGCAGCCAGAGGGCGGGAGATGGCTACACCTTC. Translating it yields CASSQRAGDGYTF.

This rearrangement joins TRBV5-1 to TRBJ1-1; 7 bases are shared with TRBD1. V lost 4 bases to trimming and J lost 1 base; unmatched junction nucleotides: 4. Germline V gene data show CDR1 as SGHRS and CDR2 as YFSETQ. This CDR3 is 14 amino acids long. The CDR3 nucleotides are TGCGCCAGCAGCGGAACAGGGGAGAACACTGAAGCTTTCTTT. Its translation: CASSGTGENTEAFF. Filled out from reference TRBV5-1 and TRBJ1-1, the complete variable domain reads KAGVTQTPRYLIKTRGQQVTLSCSPISGHRSVSWYQQTPGQGLQFLFEYFSETQRNKGNFPGRFSGRQFSNSRSEMNVSTLELGDSALYLCASSGTGENTEAFFGQGTRLTVV.

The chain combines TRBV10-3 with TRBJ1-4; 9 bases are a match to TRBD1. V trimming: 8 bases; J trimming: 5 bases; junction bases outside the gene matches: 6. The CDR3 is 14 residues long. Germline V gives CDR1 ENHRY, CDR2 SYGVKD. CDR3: CAISEGTGNEKLFF. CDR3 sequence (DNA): TGTGCCATCTCCGAGGGGACAGGGAATGAAAAACTGTTTTTT.

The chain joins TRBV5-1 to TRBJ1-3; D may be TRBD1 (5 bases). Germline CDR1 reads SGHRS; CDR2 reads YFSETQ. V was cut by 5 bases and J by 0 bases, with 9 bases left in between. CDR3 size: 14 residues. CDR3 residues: CASSGTASGNTIYF. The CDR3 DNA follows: TGCGCCAGCAGTGGGACGGCCTCTGGAAACACCATATATTTT.

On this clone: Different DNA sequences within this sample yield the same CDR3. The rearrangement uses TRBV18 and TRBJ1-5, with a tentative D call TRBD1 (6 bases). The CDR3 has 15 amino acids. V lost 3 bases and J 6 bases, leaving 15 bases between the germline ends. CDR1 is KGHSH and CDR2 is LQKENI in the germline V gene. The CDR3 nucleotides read TGTGCCAGCTCACCCCCGGGGGGGGCTCGTCAGCCCCAGCATTTT. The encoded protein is CASSPPGGARQPQHF.

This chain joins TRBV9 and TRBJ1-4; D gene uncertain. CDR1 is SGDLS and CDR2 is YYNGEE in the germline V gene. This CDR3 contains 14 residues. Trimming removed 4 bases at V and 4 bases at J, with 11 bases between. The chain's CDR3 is CASSRTDYNEKLFF. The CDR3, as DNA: TGTGCCAGCAGCCGGACGGACTATAATGAAAAACTGTTTTTT.

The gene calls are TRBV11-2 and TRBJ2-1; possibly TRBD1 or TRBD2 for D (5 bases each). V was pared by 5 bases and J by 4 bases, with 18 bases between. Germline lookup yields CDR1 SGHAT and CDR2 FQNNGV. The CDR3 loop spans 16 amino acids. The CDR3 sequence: CASSLSTGPRYNEQFF. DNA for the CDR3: TGTGCCAGCAGCCTCTCAACGGGACCCAGGTACAATGAGCAGTTCTTC.

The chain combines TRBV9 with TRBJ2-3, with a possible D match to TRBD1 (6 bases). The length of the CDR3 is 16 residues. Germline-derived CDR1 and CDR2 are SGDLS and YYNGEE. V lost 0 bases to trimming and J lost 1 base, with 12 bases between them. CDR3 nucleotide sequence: TGTGCCAGCAGCGTAGGGGCGAACAGGGGCACAGATACGCAGTATTTT. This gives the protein CASSVGANRGTDTQYF.

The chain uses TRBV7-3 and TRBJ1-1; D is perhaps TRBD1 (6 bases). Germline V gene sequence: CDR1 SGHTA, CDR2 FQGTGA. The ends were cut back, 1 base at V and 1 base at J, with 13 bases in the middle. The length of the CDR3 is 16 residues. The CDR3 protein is CASSLNREAKNTEAFF. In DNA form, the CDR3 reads TGTGCCAGCAGCTTAAACAGGGAGGCTAAGAACACTGAAGCTTTCTTT.

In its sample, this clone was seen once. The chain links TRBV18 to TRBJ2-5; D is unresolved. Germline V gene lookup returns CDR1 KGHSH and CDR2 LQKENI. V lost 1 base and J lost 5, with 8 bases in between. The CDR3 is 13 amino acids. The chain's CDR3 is CASSPLMQETQYF. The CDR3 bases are TGTGCCAGCTCACCACTTATGCAGGAGACCCAGTACTTC.

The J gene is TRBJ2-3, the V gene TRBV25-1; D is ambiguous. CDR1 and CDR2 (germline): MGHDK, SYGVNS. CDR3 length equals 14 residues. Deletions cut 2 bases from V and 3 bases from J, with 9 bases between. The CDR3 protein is CASSEDLATDTQYF. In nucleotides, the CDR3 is TGTGCCAGCAGTGAAGACCTCGCAACAGATACGCAGTATTTT.

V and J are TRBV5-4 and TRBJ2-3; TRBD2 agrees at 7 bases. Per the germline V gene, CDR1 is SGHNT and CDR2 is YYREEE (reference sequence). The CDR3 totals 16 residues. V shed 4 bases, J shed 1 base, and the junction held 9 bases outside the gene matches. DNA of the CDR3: TGTGCCAGCAGCACAGGACCCCGGGAGGGCACAGATACGCAGTATTTT. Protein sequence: CASSTGPREGTDTQYF. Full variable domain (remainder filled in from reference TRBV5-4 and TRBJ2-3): ETGVTQSPTHLIKTRGQQVTLRCSSQSGHNTVSWYQQALGQGPQFIFQYYREEENGRGNFPPRFSGLQFPNYSSELNVNALELDDSALYLCASSTGPREGTDTQYFGPGTRLTVL.

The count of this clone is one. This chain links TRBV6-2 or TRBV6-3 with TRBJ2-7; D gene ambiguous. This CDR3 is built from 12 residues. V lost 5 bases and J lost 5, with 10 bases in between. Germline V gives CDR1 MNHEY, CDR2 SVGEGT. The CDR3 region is CASSTVLNEQYF. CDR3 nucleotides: TGTGCCAGCAGTACAGTTTTGAACGAGCAGTACTTC.

In DNA, the CDR3 is TGCACCAGCGGGACAGACGCCTGCAATGAGCAGTTCTTC. Its protein product is CTSGTDACNEQFF. The rearrangement uses TRBV1 and TRBJ2-1; the DNA was not compared with TRBD1, the D call given in the table. TRBV1 is a pseudogene. The CDR3 loop spans 13 amino acids.